This T cell receptor (beta chain) was identified in a study of OX40 agonist ivuxolimab in advanced cancers. Here immunoSEQ multiplex PCR was the method, and the copy in TCRdb shows in-frame clones only, minus some. Among more than 60,000 clones, more than 75% were seen once, and the ten largest hold around 0.23%. Here the sequenced sample was CD4+ or CD8+ T cells sorted from blood, taken in a trial of the OX40 agonist ivuxolimab. The clonotype comes from an adult with an advanced solid tumor such as melanoma, head and neck, liver or kidney cancer.

The DNA for the CDR3 is TGCGCCAGCAGCGAAGGGACGAACACCGGGGAGCTGTTTTTT. Translation: CASSEGTNTGELFF. V and J are TRBV5-1 and TRBJ2-2; D uncertain. Germline V gene sequence: CDR1 SGHRS, CDR2 YFSETQ. Trimming cost V 4 bases and J 0 bases, with 7 bases left between them. The CDR3 contains 14 residues.